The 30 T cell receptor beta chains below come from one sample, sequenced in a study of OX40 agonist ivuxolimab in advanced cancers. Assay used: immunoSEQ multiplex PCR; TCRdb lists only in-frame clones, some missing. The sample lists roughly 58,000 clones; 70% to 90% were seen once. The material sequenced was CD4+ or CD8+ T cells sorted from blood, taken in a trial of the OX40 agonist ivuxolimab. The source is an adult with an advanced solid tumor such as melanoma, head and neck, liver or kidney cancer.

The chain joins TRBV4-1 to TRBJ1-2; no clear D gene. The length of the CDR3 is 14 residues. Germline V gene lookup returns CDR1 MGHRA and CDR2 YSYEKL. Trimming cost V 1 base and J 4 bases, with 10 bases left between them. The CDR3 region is CASSQVRTAYGYTF. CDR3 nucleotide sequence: TGCGCCAGCAGCCAAGTGAGGACGGCCTATGGCTACACCTTC.

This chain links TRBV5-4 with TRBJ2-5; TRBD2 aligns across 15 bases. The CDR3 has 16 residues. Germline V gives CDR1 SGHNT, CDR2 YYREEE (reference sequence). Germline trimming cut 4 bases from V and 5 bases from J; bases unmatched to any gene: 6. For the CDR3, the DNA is TGTGCCAGCAGCCGGACTAGCGGGAGGGCGGGGGAGACCCAGTACTTC. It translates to CASSRTSGRAGETQYF.

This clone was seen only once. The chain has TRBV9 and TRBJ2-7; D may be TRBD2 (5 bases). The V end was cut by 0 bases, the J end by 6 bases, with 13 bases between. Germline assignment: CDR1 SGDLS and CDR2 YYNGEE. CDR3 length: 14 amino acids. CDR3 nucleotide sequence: TGTGCCAGCAGCGTAGGGGCGGAGGTGGGCGAGCAGTACTTC. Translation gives CASSVGAEVGEQYF.

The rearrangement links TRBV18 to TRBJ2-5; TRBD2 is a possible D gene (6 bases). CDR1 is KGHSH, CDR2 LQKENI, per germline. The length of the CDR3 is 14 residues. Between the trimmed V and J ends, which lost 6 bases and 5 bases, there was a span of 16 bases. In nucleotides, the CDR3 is TGTGCCAGCTCTCTCGGAGGGGCGCGGGAGACCCAGTACTTC. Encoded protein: CASSLGGARETQYF.

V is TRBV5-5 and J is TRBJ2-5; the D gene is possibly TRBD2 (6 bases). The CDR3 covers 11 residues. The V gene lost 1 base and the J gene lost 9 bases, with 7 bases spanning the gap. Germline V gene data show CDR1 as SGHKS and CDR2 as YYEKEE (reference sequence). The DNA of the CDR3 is TGTGCCAGCAGCTTGTGGGGGGCCCAGTACTTC. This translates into CASSLWGAQYF.

The CDR3 reads CASSQGLALETQYF. CDR3 in DNA: TGCGCCAGCAGCCAAGGTCTAGCGTTAGAGACCCAGTACTTC. The rearrangement links TRBV4-1 to TRBJ2-5, with TRBD2 as a possible D gene (6 bases). Germline V CDR1 and CDR2: MGHRA, YSYEKL. The ends were cut back, 1 base at V and 4 bases at J, with 10 bases in the middle. This CDR3 comprises 14 residues.

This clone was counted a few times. The CDR3 DNA reads as TGTGCCAGCAGCGCCGGGTGGACGGGACTAGCTCAAGAGACCCAGTACTTC. It yields the protein CASSAGWTGLAQETQYF. The chain carries TRBV5-6 and TRBJ2-5; 9 bases are a match to TRBD2. The ends lost 4 bases at V and 2 bases at J; junction bases unmatched: 12. CDR1 is SGHDT and CDR2 is YYEEEE in the germline V gene. The CDR3 totals 17 residues.

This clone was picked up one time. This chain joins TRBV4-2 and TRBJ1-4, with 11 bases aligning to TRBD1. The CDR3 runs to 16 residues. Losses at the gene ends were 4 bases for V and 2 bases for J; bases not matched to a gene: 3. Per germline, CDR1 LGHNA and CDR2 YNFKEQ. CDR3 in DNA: TGTGCCAGCAGCCTCGGACAGGGGGCTACTAATGAAAAACTGTTTTTT. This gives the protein CASSLGQGATNEKLFF.

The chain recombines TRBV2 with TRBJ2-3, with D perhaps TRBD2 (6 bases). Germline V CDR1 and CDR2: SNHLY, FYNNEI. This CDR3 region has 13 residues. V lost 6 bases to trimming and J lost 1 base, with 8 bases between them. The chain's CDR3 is CASRGTRTDTQYF. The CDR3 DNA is TGTGCCAGCAGGGGGACTCGCACAGATACGCAGTATTTT. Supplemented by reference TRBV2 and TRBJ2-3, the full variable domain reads EPEVTQTPSHQVTQMGQEVILRCVPISNHLYFYWYRQILGQKVEFLVSFYNNEISEKSEIFDDQFSVERPDGSNFTLKIRSTKLEDSAMYFCASRGTRTDTQYFGPGTRLTVL.

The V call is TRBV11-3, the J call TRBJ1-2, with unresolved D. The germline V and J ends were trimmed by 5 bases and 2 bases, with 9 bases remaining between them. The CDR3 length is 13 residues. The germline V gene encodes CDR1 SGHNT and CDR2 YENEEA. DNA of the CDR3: TGTGCCAGCAGCCACGGGCGGAACTATGGCTACACCTTC. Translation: CASSHGRNYGYTF. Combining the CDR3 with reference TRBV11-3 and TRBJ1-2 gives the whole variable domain EAGVVQSPRYKIIEKKQPVAFWCNPISGHNTLYWYLQNLGQGPELLIRYENEEAVDDSQLPKDRFSAERLKGVDSTLKIQPAELGDSAVYLCASSHGRNYGYTFGSGTRLTVV.

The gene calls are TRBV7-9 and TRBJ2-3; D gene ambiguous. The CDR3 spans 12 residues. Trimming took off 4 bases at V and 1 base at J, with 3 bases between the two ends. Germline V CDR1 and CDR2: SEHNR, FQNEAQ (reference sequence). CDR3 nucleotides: TGTGCCAGCAGCTCCCGCACAGATACGCAGTATTTT. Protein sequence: CASSSRTDTQYF.

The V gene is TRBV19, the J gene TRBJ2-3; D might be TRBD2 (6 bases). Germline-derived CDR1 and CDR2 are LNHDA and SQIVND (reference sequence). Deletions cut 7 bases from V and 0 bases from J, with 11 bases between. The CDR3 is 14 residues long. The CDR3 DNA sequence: TGTGCCAGTACCCCCCTAGCGAGCACAGATACGCAGTATTTT. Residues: CASTPLASTDTQYF.

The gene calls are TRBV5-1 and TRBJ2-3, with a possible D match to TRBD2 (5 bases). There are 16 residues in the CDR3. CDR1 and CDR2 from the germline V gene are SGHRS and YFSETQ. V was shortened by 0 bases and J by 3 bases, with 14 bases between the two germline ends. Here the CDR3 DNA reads TGCGCCAGCAGCTTGGGACGGGGTATTTATACAGATACGCAGTATTTT. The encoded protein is CASSLGRGIYTDTQYF.

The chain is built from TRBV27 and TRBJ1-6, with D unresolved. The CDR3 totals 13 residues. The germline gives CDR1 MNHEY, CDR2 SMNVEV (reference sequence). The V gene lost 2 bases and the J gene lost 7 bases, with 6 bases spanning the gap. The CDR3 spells CASSLKTNSPLHF. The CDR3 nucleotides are TGTGCCAGCAGTTTAAAAACCAATTCACCCCTCCACTTT.

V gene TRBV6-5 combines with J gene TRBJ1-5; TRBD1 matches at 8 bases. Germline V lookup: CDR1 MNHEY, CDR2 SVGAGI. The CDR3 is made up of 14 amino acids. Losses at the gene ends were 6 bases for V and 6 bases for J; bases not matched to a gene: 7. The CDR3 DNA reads TGTGCCAGCAGCCGGACAGGGACGGGTCAGCCCCAGCATTTT. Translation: CASSRTGTGQPQHF.

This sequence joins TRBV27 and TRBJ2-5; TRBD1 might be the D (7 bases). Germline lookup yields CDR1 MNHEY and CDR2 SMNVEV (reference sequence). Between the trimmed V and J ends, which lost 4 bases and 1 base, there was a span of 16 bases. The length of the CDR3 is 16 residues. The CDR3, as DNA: TGTGCCAGCAGTTGGACAGGTCTCGGGGGCCAAGAGACCCAGTACTTC. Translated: CASSWTGLGGQETQYF.

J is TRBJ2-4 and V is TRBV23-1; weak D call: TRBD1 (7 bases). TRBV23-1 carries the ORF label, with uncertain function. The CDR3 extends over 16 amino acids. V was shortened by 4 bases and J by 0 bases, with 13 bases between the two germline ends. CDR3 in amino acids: CASSPGGRLAKNIQYF. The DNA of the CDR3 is TGCGCCAGCAGTCCAGGGGGGCGACTAGCCAAAAACATTCAGTACTTC.

CDR3: CASSLGGQLIKGNTEAFF. CDR3 coding DNA: TGTGCCAGCAGCTTGGGGGGACAGCTAATAAAGGGGAACACTGAAGCTTTCTTT. This sequence joins TRBV5-4 and TRBJ1-1, with 7 bases that match TRBD1. The CDR3 is 18 residues long. The trim removed 0 bases at V and 1 base at J, leaving 12 bases unmatched. The germline V gene has CDR1 SGHNT and CDR2 YYREEE (reference sequence). Combining the CDR3 with reference TRBV5-4 and TRBJ1-1 gives the whole variable domain ETGVTQSPTHLIKTRGQQVTLRCSSQSGHNTVSWYQQALGQGPQFIFQYYREEENGRGNFPPRFSGLQFPNYSSELNVNALELDDSALYLCASSLGGQLIKGNTEAFFGQGTRLTVV.

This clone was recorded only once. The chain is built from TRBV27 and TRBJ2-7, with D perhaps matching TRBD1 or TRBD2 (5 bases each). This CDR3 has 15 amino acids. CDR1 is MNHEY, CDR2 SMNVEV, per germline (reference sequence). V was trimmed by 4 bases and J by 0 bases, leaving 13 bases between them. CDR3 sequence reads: CASSYRGRNSYEQYF. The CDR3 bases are TGTGCCAGCAGTTACCGGGGACGGAACTCCTACGAGCAGTACTTC.

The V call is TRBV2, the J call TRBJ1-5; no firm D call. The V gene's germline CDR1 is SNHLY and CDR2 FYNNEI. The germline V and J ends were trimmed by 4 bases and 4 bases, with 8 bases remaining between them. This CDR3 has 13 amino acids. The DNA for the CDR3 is TGTGCCAGCAGTGCCCGGGTGAATCAGCCCCAGCATTTT. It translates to CASSARVNQPQHF.

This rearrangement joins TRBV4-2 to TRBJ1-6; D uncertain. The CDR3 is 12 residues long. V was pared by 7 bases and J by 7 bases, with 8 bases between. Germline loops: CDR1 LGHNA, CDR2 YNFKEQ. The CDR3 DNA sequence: TGTGCCAGCAACCTCGGGAATTCACCCCTCCACTTT. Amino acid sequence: CASNLGNSPLHF.

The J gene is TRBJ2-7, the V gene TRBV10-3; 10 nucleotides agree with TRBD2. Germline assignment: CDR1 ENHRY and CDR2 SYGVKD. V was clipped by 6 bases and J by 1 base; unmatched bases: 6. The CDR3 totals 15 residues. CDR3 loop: CAIRTSGPSSYEQYF. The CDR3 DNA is TGTGCCATCAGGACTAGCGGGCCCAGTTCCTACGAGCAGTACTTC.

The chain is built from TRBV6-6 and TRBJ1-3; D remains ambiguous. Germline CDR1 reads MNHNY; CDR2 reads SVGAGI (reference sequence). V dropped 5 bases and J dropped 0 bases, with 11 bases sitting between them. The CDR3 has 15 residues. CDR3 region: CASSALPSSGNTIYF. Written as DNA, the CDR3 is TGTGCCAGCAGTGCCCTACCTAGCTCTGGAAACACCATATATTTT.

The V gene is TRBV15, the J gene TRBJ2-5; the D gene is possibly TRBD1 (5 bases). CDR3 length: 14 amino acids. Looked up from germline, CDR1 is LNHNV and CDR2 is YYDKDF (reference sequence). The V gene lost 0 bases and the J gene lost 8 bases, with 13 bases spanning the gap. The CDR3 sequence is CATSRDRQGLTQYF. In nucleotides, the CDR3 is TGTGCCACCAGCAGAGATCGGCAGGGTCTAACCCAGTACTTC.

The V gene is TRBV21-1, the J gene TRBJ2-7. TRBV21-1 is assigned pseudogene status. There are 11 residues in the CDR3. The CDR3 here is CASSKRYEQYF. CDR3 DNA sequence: TGTGCCAGCAGCAAAAGGTACGAGCAGTACTTC.

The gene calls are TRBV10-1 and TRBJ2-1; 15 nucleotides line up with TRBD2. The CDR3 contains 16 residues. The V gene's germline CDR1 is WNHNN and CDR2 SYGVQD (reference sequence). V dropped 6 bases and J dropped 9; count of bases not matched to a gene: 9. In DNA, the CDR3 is TGCGCCAGCAGGCCCGGGACTAGCGGGGGGCGCACTGAGCAGTTCTTC. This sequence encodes CASRPGTSGGRTEQFF.

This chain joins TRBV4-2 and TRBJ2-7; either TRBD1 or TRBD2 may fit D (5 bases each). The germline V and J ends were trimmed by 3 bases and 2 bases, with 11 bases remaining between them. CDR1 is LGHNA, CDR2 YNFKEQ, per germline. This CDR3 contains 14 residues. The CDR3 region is CASSHVGDAYEQYF. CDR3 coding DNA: TGTGCCAGCAGCCACGTTGGGGACGCCTACGAGCAGTACTTC.

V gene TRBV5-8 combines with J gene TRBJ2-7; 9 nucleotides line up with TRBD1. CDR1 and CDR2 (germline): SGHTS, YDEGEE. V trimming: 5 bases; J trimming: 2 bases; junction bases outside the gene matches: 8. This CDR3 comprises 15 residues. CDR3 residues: CASRNRDRVTYEQYF. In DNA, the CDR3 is TGTGCCAGCAGAAACCGGGACAGGGTCACCTACGAGCAGTACTTC.

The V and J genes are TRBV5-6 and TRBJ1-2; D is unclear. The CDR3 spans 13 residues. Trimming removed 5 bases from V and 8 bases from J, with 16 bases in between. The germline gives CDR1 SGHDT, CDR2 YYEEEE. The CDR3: CASRSAPSGGYTF. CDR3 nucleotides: TGTGCCAGCAGATCTGCCCCTTCGGGGGGCTACACCTTC.

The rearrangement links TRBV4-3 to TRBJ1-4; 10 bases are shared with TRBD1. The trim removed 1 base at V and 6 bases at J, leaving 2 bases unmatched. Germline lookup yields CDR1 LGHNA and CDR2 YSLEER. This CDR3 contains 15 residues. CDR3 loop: CASSQAGTGDEKLFF. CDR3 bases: TGCGCCAGCAGCCAAGCCGGGACAGGGGATGAAAAACTGTTTTTT.